This T cell receptor (beta chain) stems from a study of blood T cell repertoires in COVID-19. Study summary: The study drew acute and convalescent COVID-19 samples from the United States, Italy and Spain.

Source study methods: Estimation of nucleated cell counts was performed using reference gene primer amplification. Produced via immunoSEQ multiplex PCR; TCRdb's table is partial and in-frame only. Clone size and the V and J calls come from that table; the DNA yielded D and trimming. The sample consists of roughly 55,000 clones, 70% to 90% of them appearing once. The sample consisted of peripheral blood. The receptor comes from a man in his 60s with active or convalescent COVID-19.

For the CDR3, the DNA is TGTGCCAGCAGTTTAAAACAGGGGGAGCCCCAGCATTTT. As protein: CASSLKQGEPQHF. V and J are TRBV12-3 or TRBV12-4 and TRBJ1-5; 8 nucleotides agree with TRBD1. The V gene end was trimmed by 2 bases and the J gene end by 8 bases; junction bases not matched to a gene: 2. The CDR3 contains 13 residues.